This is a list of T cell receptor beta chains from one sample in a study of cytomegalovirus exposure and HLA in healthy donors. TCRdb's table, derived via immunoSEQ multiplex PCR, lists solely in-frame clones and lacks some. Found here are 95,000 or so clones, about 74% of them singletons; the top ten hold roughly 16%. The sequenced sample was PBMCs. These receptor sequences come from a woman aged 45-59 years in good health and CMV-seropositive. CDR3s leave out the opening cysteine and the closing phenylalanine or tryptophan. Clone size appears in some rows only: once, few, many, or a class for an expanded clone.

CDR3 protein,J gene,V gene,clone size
ASSLGGFTEAF,TRBJ1-1,TRBV13,-
ASSTEGGRGTEAF,TRBJ1-1,TRBV19,-
ASSTSLVDEQF,TRBJ2-1,TRBV6-1,-
ASSFGQKETQY,TRBJ2-5,TRBV28,-
ASSPPSGRRKY,TRBJ2-3,TRBV4-1,few
ASSLGSTGIYNEQF,TRBJ2-1,TRBV5-1,once
ASSTGQNNEQF,TRBJ2-1,TRBV7-7,-
ASSQETGDLAGDEQF,TRBJ2-1,TRBV14,-
ASTITWGGGQETQY,TRBJ2-5,TRBV25-1,few
ASSLGGRGNTEAF,TRBJ1-1,TRBV5-6,-
ASSYTSGANNEQF,TRBJ2-1,TRBV6-6,-
ASTQDGGQLNYGYT,TRBJ1-2,TRBV2,-
ASSTPWTGTELQETQY,TRBJ2-5,TRBV19,few
ASSPDLRVYNEQF,TRBJ2-1,TRBV9,-
SVSGQGQPQH,TRBJ1-5,TRBV29-1,-
ASSLRGQPSGNTIY,TRBJ1-3,TRBV5-5,once
ASTGSHSSGANVLT,TRBJ2-6,TRBV7-9,few
ASSVYRVQPQH,TRBJ1-5,TRBV5-6,-
ASSQEALGVAGGTDTQY,TRBJ2-3,TRBV4-2,-
ASSLDRGEYSPLH,TRBJ1-6,TRBV5-4,-
ASSPGQGSAF,TRBJ1-1,TRBV5-4,once
ASSFSGTGIYNEQF,TRBJ2-1,TRBV5-1,-
TSSRPGTGSEAF,TRBJ1-1,TRBV11-2,-
ASSPRGERPGVGQF,TRBJ2-1,TRBV18,-
ASSEWSSTYEQY,TRBJ2-7,TRBV19,-
ASHLGLARGEQY,TRBJ2-3,TRBV5-4,-
ASSLGGAAGNTDTQY,TRBJ2-3,TRBV7-6,once
ASSSAMGRNGGQPQH,TRBJ1-5,TRBV28,-
ASSKVGGIGQETQY,TRBJ2-5,TRBV21-1,-
ASGQGPANTEAF,TRBJ1-1,TRBV19,-
ASSLNRGRGNTIY,TRBJ1-3,TRBV28,-
SVQGSGQPQH,TRBJ1-5,TRBV29-1,-
AVLGQVDTEAF,TRBJ1-1,TRBV28,-
ASSQEVAGFYEQY,TRBJ2-7,TRBV4-1,few
ASILTGTYGYT,TRBJ1-2,TRBV2,-
SVEGRRSTEAF,TRBJ1-1,TRBV29-1,-
AIDRAGELF,TRBJ2-2,TRBV2,few
ASSLDGQGSTDTQY,TRBJ2-3,TRBV11-3,-
ASILAEGYEQY,TRBJ2-7,TRBV5-1,-
ASSPSGTTGETQY,TRBJ2-5,TRBV7-9,-
ASSPGRGSYNEQF,TRBJ2-1,TRBV9,-
ASSPGTIALAQY,TRBJ2-5,TRBV11-2,-
ASSAGLALRSGNEQF,TRBJ2-1,TRBV6-1,once
ASSFYSSYEQY,TRBJ2-7,TRBV5-5,-
ATSRDGGRLRSLLTDYGYT,TRBJ1-2,TRBV15,-
ASSLGHAAGGPGEQY,TRBJ2-7,TRBV4-3,-